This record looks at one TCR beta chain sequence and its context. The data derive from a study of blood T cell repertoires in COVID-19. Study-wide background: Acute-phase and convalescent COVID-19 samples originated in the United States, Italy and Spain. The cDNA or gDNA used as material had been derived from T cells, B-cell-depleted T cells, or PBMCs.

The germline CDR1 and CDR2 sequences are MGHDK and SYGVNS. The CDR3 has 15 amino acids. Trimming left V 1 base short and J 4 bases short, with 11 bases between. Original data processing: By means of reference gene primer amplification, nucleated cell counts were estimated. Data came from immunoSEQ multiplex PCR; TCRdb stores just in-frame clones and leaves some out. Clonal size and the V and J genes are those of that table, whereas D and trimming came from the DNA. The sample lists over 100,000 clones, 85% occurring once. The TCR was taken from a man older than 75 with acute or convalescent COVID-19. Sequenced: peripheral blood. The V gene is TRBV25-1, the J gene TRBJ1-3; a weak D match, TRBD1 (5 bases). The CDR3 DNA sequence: TGTGCCAGCAGTGAATCTTTAACAGGAGGAAACACCATATATTTT. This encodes CASSESLTGGNTIYF. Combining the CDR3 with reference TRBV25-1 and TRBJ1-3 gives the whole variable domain EADIYQTPRYLVIGTGKKITLECSQTMGHDKMYWYQQDPGMELHLIHYSYGVNSTEKGDLSSESTVSRIRTEHFPLTLESARPSHTSQYLCASSESLTGGNTIYFGEGSWLTVV.